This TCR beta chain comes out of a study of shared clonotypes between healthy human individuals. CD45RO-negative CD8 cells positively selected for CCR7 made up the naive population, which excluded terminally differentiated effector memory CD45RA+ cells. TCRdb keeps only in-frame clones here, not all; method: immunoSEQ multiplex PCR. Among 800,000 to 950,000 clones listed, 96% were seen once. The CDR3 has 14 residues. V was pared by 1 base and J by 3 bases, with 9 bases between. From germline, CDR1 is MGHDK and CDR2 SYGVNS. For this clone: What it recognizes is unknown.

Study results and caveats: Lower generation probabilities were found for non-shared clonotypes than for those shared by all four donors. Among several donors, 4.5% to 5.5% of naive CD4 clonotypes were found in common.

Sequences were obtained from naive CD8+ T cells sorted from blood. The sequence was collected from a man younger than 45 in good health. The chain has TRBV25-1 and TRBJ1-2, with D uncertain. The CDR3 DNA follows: TGTGCCAGCAGTGAATCGCCTCAATACTATGGCTACACCTTC. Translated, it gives CASSESPQYYGYTF.